Presented here are 18 T cell receptor beta chains from one specimen sequenced in a study of cytomegalovirus exposure and HLA in healthy donors. The PCR was carried out with 60 Vbeta primers and 13 Jbeta primers. TCRdb's copy holds only in-frame clones and misses some; the assay was immunoSEQ multiplex PCR. The table shows 150,000 or so clones, with over 75% occurring only once. Sequenced input: PBMCs. These receptors were taken from a man aged 18 to 35 in good health and CMV-seropositive.

The V and J genes are TRBV7-9 and TRBJ2-4; possible D gene TRBD2, 5 bases. The CDR3 runs to 17 residues. Germline V gives CDR1 SEHNR, CDR2 FQNEAQ (reference sequence). V was trimmed by 1 base and J by 0 bases, leaving 13 bases between them. As DNA, the CDR3 is TGTGCCAGCAGCTTAGATACCAGCGGACTAGCCAAAAACATTCAGTACTTC. The encoded protein is CASSLDTSGLAKNIQYF.

This clone was observed once. CDR3 sequence reads: CASSLGTGHSYEQYF. The CDR3 region has the DNA TGTGCCAGCAGCTTAGGGACAGGCCACTCCTACGAGCAGTACTTC. The chain carries TRBV7-9 and TRBJ2-7, with 7 bases matching TRBD1. The junction had 3 bases not matched to a gene; V was cut back by 1 base and J by 0 bases. Looked up from germline, CDR1 is SEHNR and CDR2 is FQNEAQ (reference sequence). The CDR3 covers 15 residues.

The chain links TRBV27 to TRBJ2-1; the match to TRBD2 covers 9 bases. The CDR3 is 13 residues long. The V gene end was trimmed by 7 bases and the J gene end by 5 bases; junction bases not matched to a gene: 3. CDR1 and CDR2 from the germline V gene are MNHEY and SMNVEV (reference sequence). CDR3 residues: CASMASGDNEQFF. The CDR3 DNA sequence: TGTGCCAGCATGGCTAGCGGGGACAATGAGCAGTTCTTC.

The chain has TRBV2 and TRBJ2-3; 7 bases are shared with TRBD2. The trim removed 7 bases at V and 9 bases at J, leaving 16 bases unmatched. Germline V gives CDR1 SNHLY, CDR2 FYNNEI. The CDR3 totals 15 residues. The CDR3 spells CASTPGAGMLGTQYF. CDR3 sequence (DNA): TGTGCCAGCACCCCGGGAGCGGGGATGCTTGGAACGCAGTATTTT.

The V and J genes are TRBV9 and TRBJ2-7; weak D call: TRBD1 (6 bases). This CDR3 contains 13 residues. V lost 4 bases to trimming and J lost 4 bases, with 12 bases between them. Germline CDR1 and CDR2: SGDLS and YYNGEE. As DNA, the CDR3 is TGTGCCAGCAGCTCCGGACAGCCTTACGAGCAGTACTTC. Translated: CASSSGQPYEQYF.

Only one count was recorded for this clone. The V and J genes are TRBV28 and TRBJ2-7, with 7 positions matching TRBD1. Germline V CDR1 and CDR2: MDHEN, SYDVKM. V shed 3 bases, J shed 5 bases, and the junction held 7 bases outside the gene matches. The CDR3 consists of 14 residues. The CDR3 coding sequence is TGTGCCAGCAGTTTTGACAGGGTCAAAAACGAGCAGTACTTC. Translated: CASSFDRVKNEQYF. Complete variable domain (other parts from reference TRBV28 and TRBJ2-7): DVKVTQSSRYLVKRTGEKVFLECVQDMDHENMFWYRQDPGLGLRLIYFSYDVKMKEKGDIPEGYSVSREKKERFSLILESASTNQTSMYLCASSFDRVKNEQYFGPGTRLTVT.

V is TRBV7-8 and J is TRBJ2-3, with 10 bases identical to TRBD2. Trimming cost V 7 bases and J 4 bases; bases outside gene matches: 14. Germline values: CDR1 SGHVS, CDR2 FQNEAQ. The CDR3 is made up of 17 amino acids. CDR3 nucleotide sequence: TGTGCCAGCACCCGTAGACGGCTAGCGGGGGATGCAGATACGCAGTATTTT. Translated: CASTRRRLAGDADTQYF.

The chain combines TRBV30 with TRBJ1-1; D possibly corresponds to TRBD1 (5 bases). CDR1 is GTSNPN and CDR2 is SVGIG in the germline V gene (reference sequence). V was trimmed by 0 bases and J by 4 bases, leaving 15 bases between them. The CDR3 consists of 15 residues. CDR3 bases: TGTGCCTGGAGTGTTCGGCGCAGGGCCGGCACTGAAGCTTTCTTT. It codes for CAWSVRRRAGTEAFF.

This clone occurred once. The V call is TRBV19, the J call TRBJ2-1; TRBD2 agrees at 7 bases. V was pared by 10 bases and J by 5 bases, with 8 bases of the junction left unmatched. CDR3 length: 13 amino acids. Germline CDR1 reads LNHDA; CDR2 reads SQIVND (reference sequence). This CDR3 is CATLGLVNNEQFF. Here the CDR3 DNA reads TGTGCCACCCTTGGACTAGTTAACAATGAGCAGTTCTTC. The whole variable domain, filled in from reference TRBV19 and TRBJ2-1, reads DGGITQSPKYLFRKEGQNVTLSCEQNLNHDAMYWYRQDPGQGLRLIYYSQIVNDFQKGDIAEGYSVSREKKESFPLTVTSAQKNPTAFYLCATLGLVNNEQFFGPGTRLTVL.

This chain joins TRBV4-2 and TRBJ2-5; D may be TRBD2 (5 bases). V was clipped by 3 bases and J by 1 base, with 15 bases between them. Germline-derived CDR1 and CDR2 are LGHNA and YNFKEQ. The CDR3 has 16 residues. This chain's CDR3 is CASSHHPLEPQETQYF. Here the CDR3 DNA reads TGTGCCAGCAGCCACCATCCACTAGAGCCCCAAGAGACCCAGTACTTC.

This clone came up once. The CDR3 here is CASSLEGGGVYEQYF. As DNA, the CDR3 is TGCGCCAGCAGCTTGGAAGGCGGGGGGGTCTACGAGCAGTACTTC. The chain links TRBV5-1 to TRBJ2-7; 9 bases are shared with TRBD2. Germline V gene lookup returns CDR1 SGHRS and CDR2 YFSETQ. The CDR3 spans 15 residues. J gave up 3 bases and V 0 bases, and 4 bases lay outside the gene matches.

V and J are TRBV10-3 and TRBJ1-2, with 10 positions matching TRBD1. The germline gives CDR1 ENHRY, CDR2 SYGVKD. After removal of 2 bases from V and 6 bases from J, the junction contained 6 bases not matched to a gene. The CDR3 runs 15 residues. The CDR3 sequence is CAISELGQGGDGYTF. The CDR3 nucleotides are TGTGCCATCAGTGAGCTAGGACAGGGGGGTGATGGCTACACCTTC.

The J gene is TRBJ2-2, the V gene TRBV7-6; a possible D gene is TRBD1 (5 bases). Germline V lookup: CDR1 SGHVS, CDR2 FNYEAQ. This CDR3 spans 15 amino acids. With 6 bases removed from V and 5 bases from J, the gap between germline ends came to 16 bases. The CDR3 reads CASRVAGYNTGELFF. The CDR3 coding sequence is TGTGCCAGCAGAGTTGCAGGGTATAATACCGGGGAGCTGTTTTTT.

The V gene is TRBV6-1, the J gene TRBJ1-2, with 7 bases identical to TRBD1. Trimming took 5 bases from V and 2 from J; bases not matched to a gene: 5. There are 14 residues in the CDR3. CDR1 and CDR2 (germline): MNHNS, SASEGT. The DNA of the CDR3 is TGTGCCAGCAGTCTCGGACAGGCGAACTATGGCTACACCTTC. Residues: CASSLGQANYGYTF.

This rearrangement joins TRBV6-1 to TRBJ1-2; D not resolved. The V and J ends lost 4 bases and 7 bases respectively, with 16 bases between them. This CDR3 region has 14 residues. The germline gives CDR1 MNHNS, CDR2 SASEGT. The CDR3 nucleotides are TGTGCCAGCAGTGTGCTGATTTCTCCCGGTGGCTACACCTTC. As protein: CASSVLISPGGYTF.

The sample holds one count of this clone. The chain employs TRBV6-1 and TRBJ1-5; the D gene is possibly TRBD1 (5 bases). CDR1 and CDR2 (germline): MNHNS, SASEGT. This CDR3 region has 15 residues. V was cut by 4 bases and J by 5 bases, with 15 bases left in between. The CDR3 is CASSGQTETYQPQHF. For the CDR3, the DNA is TGTGCCAGCAGTGGCCAGACAGAGACCTATCAGCCCCAGCATTTT.

V and J are TRBV18 and TRBJ1-1; tentative D call: TRBD1 (5 bases). CDR3 length: 17 amino acids. V was clipped by 6 bases and J by 2 bases, with 22 bases between them. Germline loops: CDR1 KGHSH, CDR2 LQKENI. Here the CDR3 reads CASSLLYRDSSNTEAFF. The CDR3 nucleotides are TGTGCCAGCTCGCTGCTCTACCGCGACAGCTCCAACACTGAAGCTTTCTTT.

This clone was recorded once. The genes are TRBV7-2 and TRBJ2-1; D is perhaps TRBD1 (6 bases). V lost 1 base to trimming and J lost 5 bases, with 12 bases between them. The germline gives CDR1 SGHTA, CDR2 FQGNSA. The CDR3 sequence is 15 residues long. The CDR3 DNA sequence: TGTGCCAGCAGCTTAGAGTTGGGGGCAAACAATGAGCAGTTCTTC. This encodes CASSLELGANNEQFF.